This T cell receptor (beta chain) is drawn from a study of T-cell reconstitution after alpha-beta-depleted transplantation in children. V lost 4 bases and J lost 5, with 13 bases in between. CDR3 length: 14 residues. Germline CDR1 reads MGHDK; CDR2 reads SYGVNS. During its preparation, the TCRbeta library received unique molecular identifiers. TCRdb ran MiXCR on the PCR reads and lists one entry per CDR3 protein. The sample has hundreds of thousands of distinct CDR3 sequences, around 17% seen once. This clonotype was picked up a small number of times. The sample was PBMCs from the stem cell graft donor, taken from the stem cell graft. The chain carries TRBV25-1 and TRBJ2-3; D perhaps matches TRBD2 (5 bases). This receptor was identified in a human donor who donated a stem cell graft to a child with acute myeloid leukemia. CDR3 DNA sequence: TGTGCCAGCAGTGGACTACCCCTCAGAGATACGCAGTATTTT. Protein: CASSGLPLRDTQYF.